This T cell receptor beta chain was documented in a study of shared clonotypes between healthy human individuals. Across the study: Every donor yielded three CD4 naive, three CD4 memory, two CD8 naive and one CD8 memory plate. Study-wide points: Generation probabilities were higher for clonotypes shared across all four sorted-subset donors than for unshared ones. On the whole, naive subsets had larger estimated richness than memory subsets had.

In the authors' workflow: For the immunoSEQ data, sequences were junction-only without quality scores, so filtering differed. Profiled with immunoSEQ multiplex PCR; TCRdb holds only in-frame clones, not every one. V, J and clone size are those of that table, while D and trimming were read from the DNA. The sample shows nearly 600,000 clones, about 95% of them seen only once. Selected positively for CCR7 and CD45RO-negative, naive CD8 cells excluded terminally differentiated effector memory CD45RA+ cells. Looked up from germline, CDR1 is SEHNR and CDR2 is FQNEAQ (reference sequence). The CDR3 loop spans 13 amino acids. Trimming took 5 bases from V and 4 from J, leaving 11 bases between them. Details on this clone: The target antigen is unknown.

The specimen was naive CD8+ T cells sorted from blood. This receptor was obtained from a woman aged 25-40 years in good health. The genes are TRBV7-9 and TRBJ1-2; no clear D gene. CDR3 bases: TGTGCCAGCAGCGAACAGAGCTCCTATGGCTACACCTTC. Translated: CASSEQSSYGYTF.